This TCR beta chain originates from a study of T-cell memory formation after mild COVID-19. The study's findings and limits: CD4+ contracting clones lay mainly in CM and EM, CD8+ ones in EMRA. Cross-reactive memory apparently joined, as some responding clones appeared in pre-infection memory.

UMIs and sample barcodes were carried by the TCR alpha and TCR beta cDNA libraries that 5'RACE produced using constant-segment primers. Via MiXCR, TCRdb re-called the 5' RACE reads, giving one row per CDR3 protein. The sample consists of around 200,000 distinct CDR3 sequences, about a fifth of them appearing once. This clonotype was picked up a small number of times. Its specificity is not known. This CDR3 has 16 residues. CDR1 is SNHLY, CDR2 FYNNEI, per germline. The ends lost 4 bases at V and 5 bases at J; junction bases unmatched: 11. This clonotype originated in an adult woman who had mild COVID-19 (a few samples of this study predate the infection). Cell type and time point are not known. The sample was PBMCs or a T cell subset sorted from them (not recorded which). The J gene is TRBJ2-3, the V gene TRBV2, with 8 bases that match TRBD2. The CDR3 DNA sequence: TGTGCCAGCAGTGCCCTAGCGGGCCAAGAAGAAGATACGCAGTATTTT. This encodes CASSALAGQEEDTQYF.